These 15 T cell receptor beta chains were all obtained from the same sample, sequenced in a study of liver allograft versus peripheral blood T cells (dated by TCRdb to the early 2020s). With respect to the entire study: The study compared the T cell receptor repertoires present in transplanted livers with the repertoires present in the peripheral blood of liver transplant recipients.

The sequencing machine was an Illumina MiSeq. TCRdb reprocessed the public reads (quality trimming at Q25 with fastp, clone calling with MiXCR) and kept in-frame beta chains. Under each unique CDR3 protein, matching rows form one entry showing the most common genes and DNA. The sample table holds fewer than 15,000 distinct CDR3 sequences, of which about 18% were seen once. Clones ranked in the top ten supply 1.5% to 2.5% of the sample. These receptors were collected from a human patient who had a liver transplant. After a transplant, not all T cells may be the patient's own; some may come from the graft donor.

The chain combines TRBV28 with TRBJ1-3; perhaps TRBD1 as D (6 bases). Germline CDR1 and CDR2: MDHEN and SYDVKM. Trimming cost V 2 bases and J 0 bases, with 11 bases left between them. CDR3 length: 16 amino acids. CDR3 nucleotide sequence: TGTGCCAGCAGTTTAACAGGGACGACCTCTGGAAACACCATATATTTT. Translation: CASSLTGTTSGNTIYF.

The CDR3, as DNA: TGCAGTGCAAAGGACAGGGAAGTCCGTCAGCCCCAGCATTTT. It specifies CSAKDREVRQPQHF. The chain has TRBV20-1 and TRBJ1-5; 8 bases are a match to TRBD1. The germline CDR1 and CDR2 sequences are DFQATT and SNEGSKA (reference sequence). J lost 6 bases, V lost 6 bases, and 10 bases had no gene match. The CDR3 loop spans 14 amino acids.

V usage is TRBV19 and J usage is TRBJ1-5; tentative D call: TRBD1 (6 bases). The CDR3 covers 19 residues. Between the trimmed V and J ends, which lost 2 bases and 0 bases, there was a span of 20 bases. Germline CDR1 is LNHDA and CDR2 is SQIVND (reference sequence). The CDR3 spells CASSISWGRGSYSNQPQHF. In nucleotides, the CDR3 is TGTGCCAGTAGTATATCTTGGGGCAGGGGCTCTTATAGCAATCAGCCCCAGCATTTT.

This clonotype turned up a few times. The rearrangement joins TRBV20-1 to TRBJ2-2; TRBD2 matches at 8 bases. This CDR3 is 15 amino acids long. Germline V gene data show CDR1 as DFQATT and CDR2 as SNEGSKA (reference sequence). The V segment lost 5 bases and the J segment 5 bases; nucleotides outside the gene matches: 10. The CDR3 coding sequence is TGCAGTGCTGGAATTGGCGGGGGGCGGACCGGGGAGCTGTTTTTT. It yields the protein CSAGIGGGRTGELFF.

This clonotype is medium-sized within its sample. The chain links TRBV28 to TRBJ1-5, with a weak D call TRBD1 (5 bases). V was pared by 3 bases and J by 8 bases, with 17 bases between. The CDR3 contains 15 residues. CDR1 MDHEN and CDR2 SYDVKM come from the germline V gene. CDR3 residues: CASSLFSLVGEPQHF. The CDR3 DNA reads TGTGCCAGCAGTTTGTTTTCATTGGTGGGGGAGCCCCAGCATTTT.

The rearrangement joins TRBV10-3 to TRBJ1-1; the D gene is possibly TRBD1 (6 bases). The germline V gene encodes CDR1 ENHRY and CDR2 SYGVKD. This CDR3 spans 17 amino acids. Between the trimmed V and J ends, which lost 0 bases and 2 bases, there was a span of 16 bases. CDR3 amino acids: CAISESGGQGGNTEAFF. CDR3 DNA: TGTGCCATCAGTGAGTCTGGGGGGCAAGGAGGAAACACTGAAGCTTTCTTT.

Within the sample, this clonotype is medium-sized. The rearrangement uses TRBV18 and TRBJ1-5; D is undetermined. This CDR3 has 16 residues. CDR1 KGHSH and CDR2 LQKENI come from the germline V gene. Trimming removed 2 bases at V and 6 bases at J, with 17 bases between. Written as DNA, the CDR3 is TGTGCCAGCTCACCAACTCAGGCAGGTTTGGGTCAGCCCCAGCATTTT. Its protein is CASSPTQAGLGQPQHF.

This clonotype was seen a handful of times. The gene calls are TRBV11-1 and TRBJ2-4; 9 bases fit TRBD1. Germline V gene lookup returns CDR1 SGHAT and CDR2 FQDESV (reference sequence). The V gene end was trimmed by 4 bases and the J gene end by 8 bases; junction bases not matched to a gene: 6. CDR3 length equals 14 residues. CDR3 sequence: CASSYRTGEDIQYF. As DNA, the CDR3 is TGTGCCAGCAGCTACAGGACAGGGGAGGACATTCAGTACTTC.

This clonotype was seen more than once but under ten times. V is TRBV12-3 or TRBV12-4 and J is TRBJ1-1; D might be TRBD1 (6 bases). Trimming removed 6 bases at V and 6 bases at J, with 20 bases between. The CDR3 is 15 residues long. As DNA, the CDR3 is TGTGCCAGCAGCCTACTGCGGACAGTTACCGCTGAAGCTTTCTTT. Amino acids: CASSLLRTVTAEAFF.

This sequence joins TRBV20-1 and TRBJ2-3; no clear D gene. V lost 7 bases to trimming and J lost 1 base, with 9 bases between them. The CDR3 sequence is 12 residues long. Germline V gene sequence: CDR1 DFQATT, CDR2 SNEGSKA (reference sequence). The chain's CDR3 is CSGNTGTDTQYF. CDR3 DNA: TGCAGTGGAAATACGGGCACAGATACGCAGTATTTT.

The chain links TRBV24-1 to TRBJ2-3; 11 bases map to TRBD2. This CDR3 is 16 amino acids long. V shed 1 base and J 4 bases; nucleotides not matched to a gene: 3. CDR1 KGHDR and CDR2 SFDVKD come from the germline V gene. The CDR3 DNA is TGTGCCACCAGTGATTTCCTAGCGGGGGGTCCAGATACGCAGTATTTT. Translated: CATSDFLAGGPDTQYF.

Relative to its sample, this clonotype is medium-sized. This chain joins TRBV6-6 and TRBJ2-1, with 11 bases that match TRBD2. Germline V lookup: CDR1 MNHNY, CDR2 SVGAGI (reference sequence). V shed 7 bases, J shed 7 bases, and the junction held 9 bases outside the gene matches. The CDR3 is 15 residues long. The CDR3 protein is CASNLLAGERNEQFF. CDR3 DNA sequence: TGTGCCAGCAACCTACTAGCGGGAGAACGGAATGAGCAGTTCTTC.

This chain joins TRBV5-4 and TRBJ2-2, with 9 nucleotides matching TRBD1. V lost 4 bases, J lost 7 bases, and 11 bases stayed unmatched. The length of the CDR3 is 16 residues. Germline V gene sequence: CDR1 SGHNT, CDR2 YYREEE (reference sequence). CDR3 in DNA: TGTGCCAGCAGCCTTGGGGGGACAGGGTCCAGCGGGGAGCTGTTTTTT. It specifies CASSLGGTGSSGELFF.

This clonotype was seen only a few times. The chain carries TRBV20-1 and TRBJ1-5; TRBD1 matches 7 bases. The CDR3 contains 14 residues. The germline gives CDR1 DFQATT, CDR2 SNEGSKA (reference sequence). V was clipped by 5 bases and J by 4 bases; unmatched bases: 8. This CDR3 is CSASQGRGNQPQHF. The CDR3 nucleotides are TGCAGTGCTTCACAGGGGAGGGGTAATCAGCCCCAGCATTTT.

The rearrangement uses TRBV19 and TRBJ2-6; D may be TRBD2 (7 bases). The V and J ends lost 9 bases and 0 bases respectively, with 18 bases between them. The CDR3 loop spans 17 amino acids. The germline V gene encodes CDR1 LNHDA and CDR2 SQIVND (reference sequence). CDR3 bases: TGTGCCAGCAGGGAGGGGGGGTTCTACTCTGGGGCCAACGTCCTGACTTTC. Its protein product is CASREGGFYSGANVLTF.